These 18 T cell receptor beta chains share one sample of origin, sequenced in a study of PD-L1 blockade in urothelial cancer. Clones were read by immunoSEQ multiplex PCR, and TCRdb kept only the in-frame ones, dropping some. Among about 43,000 clones listed, around 90% were seen once. Sequencing used PBMCs, obtained around atezolizumab (anti-PD-L1) treatment. The receptors were sampled from a woman aged 60-75 years with urothelial cancer.

The CDR3 DNA sequence: TGTGCCAGCAGCTTCTACGGGGGCGAGCAGTACTTC. Translating it yields CASSFYGGEQYF. The rearrangement joins TRBV7-2 to TRBJ2-7; D perhaps matches TRBD2 (6 bases). CDR1 and CDR2 from the germline V gene are SGHTA and FQGNSA. V lost 3 bases and J lost 6, with 9 bases in between. This CDR3 region has 12 residues.

The gene calls are TRBV18 and TRBJ1-2; 7 bases are a match to TRBD1. The CDR3 is 14 residues long. CDR1 is KGHSH and CDR2 is LQKENI in the germline V gene. With V trimmed by 4 bases and J by 2 bases, 4 bases remained unmatched. CDR3 coding DNA: TGTGCCAGCTCACGGTCGGGACAGAACTATGGCTACACCTTC. It encodes CASSRSGQNYGYTF. Together with reference TRBV18 and TRBJ1-2, the CDR3 gives the full variable domain: NAGVMQNPRHLVRRRGQEARLRCSPMKGHSHVYWYRQLPEEGLKFMVYLQKENIIDESGMPKERFSAEFPKEGPSILRIQQVVRGDSAAYFCASSRSGQNYGYTFGSGTRLTVV.

The chain is built from TRBV11-3 and TRBJ2-3, with D possibly being TRBD2 (6 bases). CDR3 size: 14 residues. The germline CDR1 and CDR2 sequences are SGHNT and YENEEA. V was cut by 5 bases and J by 0 bases, with 9 bases left in between. CDR3 coding DNA: TGTGCCAGCAGCGTGGGGGGTAGCACAGATACGCAGTATTTT. Its protein product is CASSVGGSTDTQYF.

The gene calls are TRBV5-1 and TRBJ1-1, with D maybe TRBD1 (5 bases). Germline V lookup: CDR1 SGHRS, CDR2 YFSETQ. This CDR3 has 13 amino acids. V lost 1 base and J lost 6, with 10 bases in between. This CDR3 is CASSLYGGAEAFF. The DNA of the CDR3 is TGCGCCAGCAGCTTGTACGGGGGGGCTGAAGCTTTCTTT.

This chain links TRBV19 with TRBJ1-2, with TRBD1 identical over 8 bases. The length of the CDR3 is 13 residues. Per germline, CDR1 LNHDA and CDR2 SQIVND (reference sequence). The V gene end was trimmed by 3 bases and the J gene end by 6 bases; junction bases not matched to a gene: 3. In nucleotides, the CDR3 is TGTGCCAGTAGTATCGGGACAGGCAATGGCTACACCTTC. It encodes CASSIGTGNGYTF.

J is TRBJ1-1 and V is TRBV5-1, with D perhaps TRBD1 (5 bases). The CDR3 sequence is 14 residues long. Trimming took 4 bases from V and 0 from J, leaving 10 bases between them. Per the germline V gene, CDR1 is SGHRS and CDR2 is YFSETQ. This CDR3 is CASSLRALNTEAFF. The CDR3 DNA is TGCGCCAGCAGCCTCAGGGCGTTGAACACTGAAGCTTTCTTT.

This clone appeared a single time. The genes are TRBV18 and TRBJ2-2; D not resolved. Trimming left V 0 bases short and J 2 bases short, with 16 bases between. CDR1 is KGHSH and CDR2 is LQKENI in the germline V gene. The CDR3 is 18 amino acids. This CDR3 reads CASSPPNRATLNTGELFF. The CDR3 coding sequence is TGTGCCAGCTCACCACCGAACAGAGCAACCCTTAACACCGGGGAGCTGTTTTTT.

The chain uses TRBV7-9 and TRBJ2-1; 7 bases line up with TRBD2. The germline V gene has CDR1 SEHNR and CDR2 FQNEAQ (reference sequence). V lost 5 bases, J lost 1 base, and 14 bases stayed unmatched. The length of the CDR3 is 18 residues. CDR3 DNA: TGTGCCAGCAGCAGGCGCGGAGGCGGCGGGAGTTCCTACAATGAGCAGTTCTTC. This encodes CASSRRGGGGSSYNEQFF. Full variable domain (missing parts from reference TRBV7-9 and TRBJ2-1): DTGVSQNPRHKITKRGQNVTFRCDPISEHNRLYWYRQTLGQGPEFLTYFQNEAQLEKSRLLSDRFSAERPKGSFSTLEIQRTEQGDSAMYLCASSRRGGGGSSYNEQFFGPGTRLTVL.

The V and J genes are TRBV7-8 and TRBJ2-5; D gene uncertain. Per germline, CDR1 SGHVS and CDR2 FQNEAQ. This CDR3 comprises 15 residues. Trimming took 0 bases from V and 1 from J, leaving 9 bases between them. CDR3 in amino acids: CASSLALRSQETQYF. DNA of the CDR3: TGTGCCAGCAGCTTAGCCTTGCGGTCCCAAGAGACCCAGTACTTC.

J is TRBJ1-5 and V is TRBV5-1, with TRBD1 matching over 9 bases. The CDR3 is 17 amino acids. The germline gives CDR1 SGHRS, CDR2 YFSETQ. V shed 4 bases, J shed 0 bases, and the junction held 8 bases outside the gene matches. CDR3 sequence reads: CASSPQGAIPSNQPQHF. In nucleotides, the CDR3 is TGCGCCAGCAGCCCACAGGGGGCAATCCCTAGCAATCAGCCCCAGCATTTT.

The rearrangement uses TRBV7-6 and TRBJ2-7; a possible D gene is TRBD1 (5 bases). This CDR3 region has 16 residues. Germline values: CDR1 SGHVS, CDR2 FNYEAQ. The V and J ends lost 1 base and 2 bases respectively, with 15 bases between them. In DNA form, the CDR3 reads TGTGCCAGCAGCTTAGGGGGCGGCGTTGGGCCCTACGAGCAGTACTTC. Its protein product is CASSLGGGVGPYEQYF.

The chain links TRBV14 to TRBJ2-7, with D unresolved. V was shortened by 0 bases and J by 7 bases, with 10 bases between the two germline ends. CDR1 and CDR2 from the germline V gene are SGHDN and FVKESK. The CDR3 is made up of 13 amino acids. DNA of the CDR3: TGTGCCAGCAGCCAAGATTCTTTCAGGGAGCAGTACTTC. It yields the protein CASSQDSFREQYF.

The chain carries TRBV27 and TRBJ2-7, with 8 bases aligning to TRBD2. Per germline, CDR1 MNHEY and CDR2 SMNVEV (reference sequence). The CDR3 extends over 16 amino acids. After removal of 2 bases from V and 0 bases from J, the junction contained 6 bases not matched to a gene. The CDR3 nucleotides read TGTGCCAGCAGTTTAGAGGGCGGGACTAGCTCCTACGAGCAGTACTTC. Protein product: CASSLEGGTSSYEQYF.

The chain joins TRBV19 to TRBJ1-1, with D perhaps TRBD1 (6 bases). Germline CDR1 and CDR2: LNHDA and SQIVND (reference sequence). The ends were cut back, 2 bases at V and 2 bases at J, with 12 bases in the middle. The CDR3 extends over 15 amino acids. CDR3 sequence (DNA): TGTGCCAGTAGTATATTTTTACAGGGAAACACTGAAGCTTTCTTT. Its translation is CASSIFLQGNTEAFF.

Turning to this clone: One end of the junction is discordant with germline, which a read error may explain. The chain couples TRBV13 to TRBJ1-2; possibly TRBD1 for D (5 bases). The CDR3 is 14 amino acids. Germline V gives CDR1 PRHDT, CDR2 FYEKMQ (reference sequence). CDR3 amino acids: CASSLGNQGSGYTF. In nucleotides, the CDR3 is TGTGCCAGCAGCCTAGGGAACCAGGGCAGCGGCTACACCTTC.

V and J are TRBV4-1 and TRBJ2-7, with 8 bases identical to TRBD1. Trimming took 2 bases from V and 3 from J; bases not matched to a gene: 9. Germline V lookup: CDR1 MGHRA, CDR2 YSYEKL. The CDR3 consists of 16 residues. CDR3 bases: TGCGCCAGCAGCCAATCCACAGGGGGTCGGAACTACGAGCAGTACTTC. This sequence encodes CASSQSTGGRNYEQYF.

V gene TRBV5-1 combines with J gene TRBJ1-3, with D tentatively TRBD1 (5 bases). The ends were cut back, 4 bases at V and 0 bases at J, with 17 bases in the middle. This CDR3 has 17 residues. CDR1 is SGHRS and CDR2 is YFSETQ in the germline V gene. DNA for the CDR3: TGCGCCAGCAGCCTCGGGGGGACTAGTGACTCTGGAAACACCATATATTTT. It yields the protein CASSLGGTSDSGNTIYF.

J is TRBJ2-1 and V is TRBV11-2, with 7 nucleotides matching TRBD2. Germline-derived CDR1 and CDR2 are SGHAT and FQNNGV. This CDR3 is built from 15 residues. With 1 base clipped from V and 4 bases from J, the junction kept 4 bases outside the gene matches. CDR3 loop: CASSLVAGAYNEQFF. The CDR3 DNA sequence: TGTGCCAGCAGCTTAGTTGCGGGAGCATACAATGAGCAGTTCTTC.